The next 10 T cell receptor beta chains were all read from a single sample in a study of blood T cell repertoires in COVID-19. Data came from immunoSEQ multiplex PCR; TCRdb stores just in-frame clones and leaves some out. This table holds approximately 100,000 clones, approximately 90% found once. The material sequenced was peripheral blood. The receptors here all came from an elderly woman with acute or convalescent COVID-19.

This clone was seen a single time. The chain combines TRBV30 with TRBJ2-1; 10 nucleotides align to TRBD2. The CDR3 extends over 15 amino acids. Trimming took 3 bases from V and 11 from J; bases not matched to a gene: 13. Germline values: CDR1 GTSNPN, CDR2 SVGIG (reference sequence). Here the CDR3 reads CAWSRGLAEGGQQFF. CDR3 nucleotides: TGTGCCTGGAGCCGCGGACTAGCGGAGGGGGGCCAGCAGTTCTTC.

This clone has just a few counts. V usage is TRBV29-1 and J usage is TRBJ1-2; 9 bases fit TRBD1. The CDR3 runs 14 residues. V was pared by 6 bases and J by 4 bases, with 9 bases of the junction left unmatched. From germline, CDR1 is SQVTM and CDR2 ANQGSEA. This CDR3 is CSVLQGAQGYGYTF. In nucleotides, the CDR3 is TGCAGCGTGCTACAGGGGGCGCAGGGCTATGGCTACACCTTC.

The chain has TRBV20-1 and TRBJ2-7; TRBD1 aligns across 9 bases. Germline values: CDR1 DFQATT, CDR2 SNEGSKA (reference sequence). J gave up 4 bases and V 5 bases, and 6 bases lay outside the gene matches. The CDR3 sequence is 13 residues long. CDR3 region: CSAGDRGLYEQYF. The CDR3 nucleotides are TGCAGTGCTGGTGACAGGGGGTTATACGAGCAGTACTTC.

The chain recombines TRBV5-6 with TRBJ1-6; 9 nucleotides align to TRBD1. V shed 4 bases and J 8 bases; nucleotides not matched to a gene: 4. The CDR3 is 14 residues long. In germline, CDR1 is SGHDT, CDR2 YYEEEE. CDR3 sequence: CASSPGTGYSPLHF. The DNA for the CDR3 is TGTGCCAGCAGCCCTGGGACAGGGTATTCACCCCTCCACTTT.

The CDR3 region is CATLGSGGAYNEQFF. CDR3 nucleotides: TGTGCCACCCTGGGGAGCGGGGGGGCCTACAATGAGCAGTTCTTC. This chain links TRBV28 with TRBJ2-1; 10 positions match TRBD2. V was clipped by 10 bases and J by 2 bases; unmatched bases: 8. Germline V gene data show CDR1 as MDHEN and CDR2 as SYDVKM. This CDR3 region has 15 residues.

The V call is TRBV2, the J call TRBJ2-7; 7 nucleotides line up with TRBD1. CDR3 size: 13 residues. The V gene end was trimmed by 10 bases and the J gene end by 0 bases; junction bases not matched to a gene: 6. Germline CDR1 and CDR2: SNHLY and FYNNEI. CDR3 amino acids: CATKTGNSYEQYF. The DNA of the CDR3 is TGTGCCACCAAGACAGGGAACTCCTACGAGCAGTACTTC.

CDR3 DNA: TGCGCCAGCAGCCCATGGACGGGATCCCCGCAAGAGACCCAGTACTTC. Its translation is CASSPWTGSPQETQYF. The chain links TRBV4-3 to TRBJ2-5; tentatively, D is TRBD2 (5 bases). The CDR3 runs to 16 residues. Germline assignment: CDR1 LGHNA and CDR2 YSLEER. V lost 4 bases, J lost 2 bases, and 17 bases lay in between.

The chain recombines TRBV7-2 with TRBJ2-5; TRBD1 agrees at 7 bases. Trimming took 5 bases from V and 5 from J; bases not matched to a gene: 5. The CDR3 contains 13 residues. Germline V gene sequence: CDR1 SGHTA, CDR2 FQGNSA. In DNA, the CDR3 is TGTGCCAGCAGCATGGGACAGCGCGAGACCCAGTACTTC. Protein sequence: CASSMGQRETQYF.

The chain carries TRBV5-1 and TRBJ1-1, with 8 bases matching TRBD1. The CDR3 runs 16 residues. Germline V gives CDR1 SGHRS, CDR2 YFSETQ. Trimming cost V 3 bases and J 3 bases; bases outside gene matches: 10. The CDR3 DNA reads as TGCGCCAGCAGCTCAGGACAGGGAATACGAGACACTGAAGCTTTCTTT. Protein: CASSSGQGIRDTEAFF.

This clone appeared once. This chain joins TRBV20-1 and TRBJ2-7, with 9 bases identical to TRBD1. This CDR3 region has 11 residues. CDR1 is DFQATT and CDR2 is SNEGSKA in the germline V gene (reference sequence). The V segment lost 5 bases and the J segment 4 bases; nucleotides outside the gene matches: 0. CDR3: CSAGQGYEQYF. The CDR3 nucleotides are TGCAGTGCTGGACAGGGGTACGAGCAGTACTTC.